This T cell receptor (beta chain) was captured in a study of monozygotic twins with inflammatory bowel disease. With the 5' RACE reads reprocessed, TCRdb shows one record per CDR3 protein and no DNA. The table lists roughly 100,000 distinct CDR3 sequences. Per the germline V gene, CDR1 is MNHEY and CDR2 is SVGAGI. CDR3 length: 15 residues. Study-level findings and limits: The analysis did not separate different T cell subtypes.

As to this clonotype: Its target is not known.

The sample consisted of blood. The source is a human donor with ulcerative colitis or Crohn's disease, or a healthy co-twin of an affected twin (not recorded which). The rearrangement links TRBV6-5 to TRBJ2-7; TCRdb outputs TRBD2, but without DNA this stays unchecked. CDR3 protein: CASSSLAGESYEQYF.